Listed below are T cell receptor beta chains from one sample, sequenced in a study of T cell therapy after organ transplantation. Sequencing used immunoSEQ multiplex PCR; TCRdb keeps in-frame clones, though not all of them. The table shows more than 850 clones, with 65% to 75% occurring only once. Their recognized antigens are unknown. The specimen was CD8+ T cells from blood, collected after autologous CMV-specific T cell therapy. The receptors here all came from a human patient who had received a solid organ transplant and had CMV disease. Some T cells may be graft donor cells. Each CDR3 is given without its conserved first and last residue. Fields, in order: J gene, V gene, CDR3 protein.

j_call: TRBJ2-1; v_call: TRBV4-1; cdr3_aa: ASSGGAGNVDEQF
j_call: TRBJ1-1; v_call: TRBV10-1; cdr3_aa: ASSEGRGDAEAF
j_call: TRBJ1-5; v_call: TRBV7-6; cdr3_aa: ASSLSDLGPQH
j_call: TRBJ2-1; v_call: TRBV7-9; cdr3_aa: ASSPWTGTKNVEQF
j_call: TRBJ1-5; v_call: TRBV9; cdr3_aa: ASSVGTGSQPQH
j_call: TRBJ2-1; v_call: TRBV6-4; cdr3_aa: ASSVGTSPDNEQF
j_call: TRBJ2-7; v_call: TRBV5-1; cdr3_aa: ASSSGTSDYEQY
j_call: TRBJ2-7; v_call: TRBV6-1; cdr3_aa: ASSLRGLDSYEQY
j_call: TRBJ1-2; v_call: TRBV5-4; cdr3_aa: ASRAGTNYGYT
j_call: TRBJ2-7; v_call: TRBV6-6; cdr3_aa: ASSYSGGGDEQY
j_call: TRBJ1-1; v_call: TRBV6-5; cdr3_aa: AISESGDYTEAF
j_call: TRBJ2-5; v_call: TRBV13; cdr3_aa: ASSFLREQETQY
j_call: TRBJ2-7; v_call: TRBV2; cdr3_aa: ASSDTSWNEQY
j_call: TRBJ2-1; v_call: TRBV27; cdr3_aa: ASSGTSGGFPNEQF
j_call: TRBJ2-1; v_call: TRBV27; cdr3_aa: ASSFGVSGRYNEQF
j_call: TRBJ2-3; v_call: TRBV6-5; cdr3_aa: ASSYSPRGGTDTQY
j_call: TRBJ2-7; v_call: TRBV7-8; cdr3_aa: ASVAGAYEQY
j_call: TRBJ1-2; v_call: TRBV2; cdr3_aa: AGLQLANYGYT
j_call: TRBJ1-1; v_call: TRBV5-4; cdr3_aa: ASSSTWANTEAF
j_call: TRBJ1-5; v_call: TRBV19; cdr3_aa: ASSIPGYSNQPQH
j_call: TRBJ2-7; v_call: TRBV18; cdr3_aa: ASSASGGIYEQY
j_call: TRBJ2-6; v_call: TRBV5-3; cdr3_aa: ATVSPVSGANVLT
j_call: TRBJ1-2; v_call: TRBV4-3; cdr3_aa: ASSHAMNAGSYGYT
j_call: TRBJ2-7; v_call: TRBV6-4; cdr3_aa: ASSSGVEKGYEQY